Listed below are T cell receptor beta chains from one sample, sequenced in a study of radiation and T cells in renal cell carcinoma. Clones were sequenced by immunoSEQ multiplex PCR, and TCRdb holds only the in-frame ones, with some missing. The sample lists around 130,000 clones, 70% to 90% occurring once. Sequenced material: blood, taken from a patient whose treatment included radiotherapy and nephrectomy. Receptors were obtained from a woman in her sixties or seventies with renal cell carcinoma. The CDR3 runs from the conserved cysteine through the conserved F or W. A D gene is named only where the DNA matches it firmly. The size entry is marked missing in some rows and otherwise reads once, few, many or a size class.

TRBJ2-3	14	NA	NA	TRBV19	TGTGCCACCAGCCGGGGGGCGGGCGCAGATACGCAGTATTTT	CATSRGAGADTQYF
TRBJ1-1	14	NA	NA	TRBV5-4	TGTGCCAGCAGCTTGGAAACGGTGCACACTGAAGCTTTCTTT	CASSLETVHTEAFF
TRBJ1-5	17	NA	NA	TRBV6-1	TGTGCCAGCAGTGAAGCCTGGCGGGTGTATAGCAATCAGCCCCAGCATTTT	CASSEAWRVYSNQPQHF
TRBJ1-2	12	NA	once	TRBV28	TGTGCCAGCAGTTTAGGACAGTATGGCTACACCTTC	CASSLGQYGYTF
TRBJ2-1	16	NA	NA	TRBV27	TGTGCCAGCACTGTACGCGGGACCAACTCCTACAATGAGCAGTTCTTC	CASTVRGTNSYNEQFF
TRBJ2-7	14	NA	NA	TRBV19	TGTGCCAGTAGTATTGTAGGTTACTCCTACGAGCAGTACTTC	CASSIVGYSYEQYF
TRBJ2-3	16	TRBD2	few	TRBV9	TGTGCCAGCAGCGTAGGACTAGCGGGGGGCACAGATACGCAGTATTTT	CASSVGLAGGTDTQYF
TRBJ2-7	15	NA	NA	TRBV4-1	TGCGCCAGCAGCCAGACTCTCCAGACTTCCTACGAGCAGTACTTC	CASSQTLQTSYEQYF
TRBJ2-2	15	TRBD2	NA	TRBV5-1	TGCGCCAGCAGCTTGGTTAGCGGGGGGACCGGGGAGCTGTTTTTT	CASSLVSGGTGELFF
TRBJ1-1	14	NA	few	TRBV5-1	TGCGCCAGCAGCTTGGACGGCATGAACACTGAAGCTTTCTTT	CASSLDGMNTEAFF
TRBJ2-1	15	NA	few	TRBV27	TGTGCCAGCAGTGGGGGCATGGACGGGTACAATGAGCAGTTCTTC	CASSGGMDGYNEQFF
TRBJ2-3	13	NA	NA	TRBV30	TGTGCCTGGAGAGCAGGACAAACAGATACGCAGTATTTT	CAWRAGQTDTQYF
TRBJ2-2	15	NA	NA	TRBV7-8	TGTGCCAGCAGCTTAAGGCTTGGGAACACCGGGGAGCTGTTTTTT	CASSLRLGNTGELFF
TRBJ1-3	16	NA	NA	TRBV7-6	TGTGCCAGCAGCTTTTCCAGTTCCCTTTCTGGAAACACCATATATTTT	CASSFSSSLSGNTIYF
TRBJ2-5	14	TRBD2	NA	TRBV19	TGTGCCAGTAGTCCGGGACTACCAGCGGAGACCCAGTACTTC	CASSPGLPAETQYF
TRBJ2-7	15	TRBD1	NA	TRBV7-8	TGTGCCAGCAGCTCTAGGACAGGGACCTCCTACGAGCAGTACTTC	CASSSRTGTSYEQYF
TRBJ2-7	15	TRBD1	NA	TRBV18	TGTGCCAGCTCAACGAAGGGACAGGGAGACGCCGAGCAGTACTTC	CASSTKGQGDAEQYF
TRBJ2-1	14	NA	NA	TRBV27	TGTGCCAGCACCCCTTTTGGAAGGGGGAATGAGCAGTTCTTC	CASTPFGRGNEQFF
TRBJ1-4	13	NA	once	TRBV18	TGTGCCAGCTCACCGGGAACTAATGAAAAACTGTTTTTT	CASSPGTNEKLFF
TRBJ1-1	15	NA	NA	TRBV6-5	TGTGCCAGCAGTCCCCCCCAACAGGGTGGCACTGAAGCTTTCTTT	CASSPPQQGGTEAFF
TRBJ1-2	15	NA	NA	TRBV5-4	TGTGCCAGCAGCCGGCCCCCAGGGGATAACTATGGCTACACCTTC	CASSRPPGDNYGYTF
TRBJ2-2	14	NA	NA	TRBV9	TGTGCCCCCACGGGGGCCGCGAACACCGGGGAGCTGTTTTTT	CAPTGAANTGELFF
TRBJ2-3	15	TRBD1	NA	TRBV7-8	TGTGCCAGCAGCTTAGGCCAGGGGGTTGGGGATACGCAGTATTTT	CASSLGQGVGDTQYF
TRBJ1-2	16	NA	NA	TRBV30	TGTGCCTGGAGTGTACTGGGCAGGGCGACTAACTATGGCTACACCTTC	CAWSVLGRATNYGYTF
TRBJ2-3	14	NA	NA	TRBV30	TGTGCCTGGAGCTCTAACAGGGCCACAGATACGCAGTATTTT	CAWSSNRATDTQYF
TRBJ1-6	13	NA	NA	TRBV25-1	TGTGCCAGCAGTGAATCTCGGAGATCACCCCTCCACTTT	CASSESRRSPLHF
TRBJ1-1	15	TRBD1	few	TRBV5-1	TGCGCCAGCAGCTCCGGGACAGGGGTATACACTGAAGCTTTCTTT	CASSSGTGVYTEAFF
TRBJ2-7	13	NA	NA	TRBV19	TGTGCCAGTAGCGGAACAGGGCCCTACGAGCAGTACTTC	CASSGTGPYEQYF
TRBJ2-5	13	NA	NA	TRBV2	TGTGCCAGCAGTGGGGGGGTACAAGAGACCCAGTACTTC	CASSGGVQETQYF
TRBJ2-2	15	TRBD2	NA	TRBV19	TGTGCCAGTAACCCGACTAGCGGGTTTTCCGGGGAGCTGTTTTTT	CASNPTSGFSGELFF
TRBJ1-5	17	NA	NA	TRBV5-1	TGCGCCAGCAGCTTGGATAGCGGGGCGGGAAGCAATCAGCCCCAGCATTTT	CASSLDSGAGSNQPQHF
TRBJ1-1	17	NA	once	TRBV5-1	TGCGCCAGCAGCATCTGGGGGCGGGACGTTGCTAACACTGAAGCTTTCTTT	CASSIWGRDVANTEAFF
TRBJ2-1	13	TRBD1	NA	TRBV19	TGTGCCAGTAGGGGACAGGGGATCAATGAGCAGTTCTTC	CASRGQGINEQFF
TRBJ2-3	17	NA	NA	TRBV7-3	TGTGCCAGCAGCCCGGGACCTTCGCAGCCTAGCACAGATACGCAGTATTTT	CASSPGPSQPSTDTQYF
TRBJ2-7	13	NA	NA	TRBV18	TGTGCCAGCTCACCCAAAACAGAGGGCGAGCAGTACTTC	CASSPKTEGEQYF
TRBJ2-7	14	NA	NA	TRBV6-6	TGTGCCAGCAGGGAGGACAGCACGACTTACGAGCAGTACTTC	CASREDSTTYEQYF
TRBJ1-3	15	NA	NA	TRBV30	TGTGCCTGGAGTGTTTCTTCGGGGGGCTCAGACACCATATATTTT	CAWSVSSGGSDTIYF
TRBJ2-5	11	TRBD2	once	TRBV20-1	TGCAGTGCTAGAGATGGGAGGGGCCAGTACTTC	CSARDGRGQYF
TRBJ2-2	14	NA	NA	TRBV6-5	TGTGCCAGCACCAGACGACCGAACACCGGGGAGCTGTTTTTT	CASTRRPNTGELFF
TRBJ2-7	16	NA	NA	TRBV25-1	TGTGCCAGCAGTGAGGGTGATAATCTTGGTCAATACGAGCAGTACTTC	CASSEGDNLGQYEQYF
TRBJ2-5	14	NA	NA	TRBV11-3	TGTGCCAGCAGCTTATCGGACAACCAAGAGACCCAGTACTTC	CASSLSDNQETQYF
TRBJ1-1	15	NA	NA	TRBV9	TGTGCCAGCAGCCCCTCAAGGCAACTAGGGACTGAAGCTTTCTTT	CASSPSRQLGTEAFF
TRBJ1-1	11	NA	NA	TRBV20-1	TGCAGTGCTAGTCAAGACACTGAAGCTTTCTTT	CSASQDTEAFF
TRBJ2-1	16	TRBD2	NA	TRBV5-1	TGCGCCAGCAGCTTGTATGGAGCGGGGGTAGGTGATGAGCAGTTCTTC	CASSLYGAGVGDEQFF
TRBJ1-4	16	TRBD1	NA	TRBV25-1	TGTGCCAGCAGTGAATGGGGGGGACAGGTTGGCGAAAAACTGTTTTTT	CASSEWGGQVGEKLFF
TRBJ2-2	19	TRBD2	NA	TRBV19	TGTGCCAGTAGGGCAACGAGCGGGGGTGTAAAGGGAGGTCCCGGGGAGCTGTTTTTT	CASRATSGGVKGGPGELFF
TRBJ1-1	13	NA	once	TRBV30	TGTGCCTGGAGGCCTATACTGAACACTGAAGCTTTCTTT	CAWRPILNTEAFF
TRBJ2-7	11	NA	NA	TRBV9	TGTGCCAGCAGCGTCACCTACGAGCAGTACTTC	CASSVTYEQYF
TRBJ2-7	17	NA	NA	TRBV4-1	TGCGCCAGCAGCCAAGCTCCCACGTCGGGCGCGGCCTACGAGCAGTACTTC	CASSQAPTSGAAYEQYF
TRBJ2-1	14	NA	NA	TRBV6-1	TGTGCCAGCAGCCCCCTTAGACAGGACAATGAGCAGTTCTTC	CASSPLRQDNEQFF
TRBJ2-7	17	TRBD2	NA	TRBV5-4	TGTGCCAGCAGCCCCTGGACTAAGCGGGGGACCCCCGGCGAGCAGTACTTC	CASSPWTKRGTPGEQYF
TRBJ1-6	16	TRBD1	once	TRBV13	TGTGCTAGCAGCTACGGGTCCGGGACAGGGAATTCACCCCTCCACTTT	CASSYGSGTGNSPLHF
TRBJ1-4	15	NA	NA	TRBV6-5	TGTGCCAGCAGTTACTCGATACGGGGGGATGAAAAACTGTTTTTT	CASSYSIRGDEKLFF
TRBJ2-3	20	TRBD2	NA	TRBV11-3	TGTGCCAGCAGCTCGTCCGCCGGGACTAGCGGGGGGGGGTGGACAGATACGCAGTATTTT	CASSSSAGTSGGGWTDTQYF
TRBJ2-7	14	TRBD2	NA	TRBV28	TGTGCCAGCAGTCGATCTTGGGGGGGCTACGAGCAGTACTTC	CASSRSWGGYEQYF
TRBJ1-4	14	NA	NA	TRBV29-1	TGCAGCGTTAAGGTGGGACGGACTAATGAAAAACTGTTTTTT	CSVKVGRTNEKLFF